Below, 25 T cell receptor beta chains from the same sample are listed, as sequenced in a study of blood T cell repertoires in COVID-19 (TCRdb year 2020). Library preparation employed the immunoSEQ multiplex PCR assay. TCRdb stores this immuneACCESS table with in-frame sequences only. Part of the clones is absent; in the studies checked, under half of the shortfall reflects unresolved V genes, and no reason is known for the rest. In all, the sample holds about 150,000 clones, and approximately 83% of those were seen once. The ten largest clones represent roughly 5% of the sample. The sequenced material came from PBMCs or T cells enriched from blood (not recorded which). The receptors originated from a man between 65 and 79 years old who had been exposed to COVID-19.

CDR3 in amino acids: CASSSTGQGYGYTF. CDR3 sequence (DNA): TGCGCCAGCAGCTCTACGGGACAGGGGTATGGCTACACCTTC. V and J are TRBV5-1 and TRBJ1-2; TRBD1 matches 10 bases. The trim removed 3 bases at V and 5 bases at J, leaving 4 bases unmatched. The CDR3 runs to 14 residues. Germline V gene lookup returns CDR1 SGHRS and CDR2 YFSETQ.

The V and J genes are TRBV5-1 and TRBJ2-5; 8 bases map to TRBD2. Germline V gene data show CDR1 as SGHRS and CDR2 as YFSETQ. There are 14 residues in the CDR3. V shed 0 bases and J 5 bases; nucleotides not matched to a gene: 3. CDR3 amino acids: CASSLVGRDETQYF. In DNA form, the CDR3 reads TGCGCCAGCAGCTTGGTCGGGAGGGATGAGACCCAGTACTTC.

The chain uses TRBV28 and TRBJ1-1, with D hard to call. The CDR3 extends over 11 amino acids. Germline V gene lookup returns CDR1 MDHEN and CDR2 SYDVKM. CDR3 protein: CAITLGGEAFF. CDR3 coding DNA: TGTGCTATTACGTTAGGAGGTGAAGCTTTCTTT.

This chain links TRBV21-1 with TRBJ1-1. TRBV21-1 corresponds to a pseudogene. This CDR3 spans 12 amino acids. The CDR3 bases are TGTGCCAGCAGCAAAAGAGCGGGGGAAGCTTTCTTT. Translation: CASSKRAGEAFF.

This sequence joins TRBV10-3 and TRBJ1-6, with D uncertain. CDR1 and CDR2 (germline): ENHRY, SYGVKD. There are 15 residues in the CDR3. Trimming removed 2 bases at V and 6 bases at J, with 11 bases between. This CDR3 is CAISEEGIGNSPLHF. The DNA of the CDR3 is TGTGCCATCAGTGAGGAGGGTATCGGTAATTCACCCCTCCACTTT.

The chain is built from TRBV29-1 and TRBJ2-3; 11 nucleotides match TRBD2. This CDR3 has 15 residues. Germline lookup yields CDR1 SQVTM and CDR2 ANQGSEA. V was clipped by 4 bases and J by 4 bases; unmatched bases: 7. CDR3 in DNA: TGCAGCGTTGGCCAGCTAGCGGGGGGCCCAGATACGCAGTATTTT. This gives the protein CSVGQLAGGPDTQYF.

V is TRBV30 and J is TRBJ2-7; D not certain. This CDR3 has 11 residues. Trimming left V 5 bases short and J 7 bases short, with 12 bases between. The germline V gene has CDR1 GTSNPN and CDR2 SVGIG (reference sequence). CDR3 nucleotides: TGTGCCTGGTCCGCGATGCGGGAGCAGTACTTC. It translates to CAWSAMREQYF. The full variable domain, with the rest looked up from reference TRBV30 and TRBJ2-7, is SQTIHQWPATLVQPVGSPLSLECTVEGTSNPNLYWYRQAAGRGLQLLFYSVGIGQISSEVPQNLSASRPQDRQFILSSKKLLLSDSGFYLCAWSAMREQYFGPGTRLTVT.

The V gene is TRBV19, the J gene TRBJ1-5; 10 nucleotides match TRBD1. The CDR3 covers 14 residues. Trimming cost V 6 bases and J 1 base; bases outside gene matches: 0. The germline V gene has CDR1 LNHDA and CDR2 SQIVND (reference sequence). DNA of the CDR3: TGTGCCAGTAGGGGACAGGGGAGCAATCAGCCCCAGCATTTT. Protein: CASRGQGSNQPQHF.

CDR3 sequence reads: CASSLQAGGYEQYF. Written as DNA, the CDR3 is TGCGCCAGCAGCTTGCAGGCAGGGGGCTACGAGCAGTACTTC. V gene TRBV5-1 combines with J gene TRBJ2-7; TRBD1 matches 7 bases. In germline, CDR1 is SGHRS, CDR2 YFSETQ. V dropped 1 base and J dropped 3; count of bases not matched to a gene: 4. The CDR3 has 14 residues.

CDR3 sequence reads: CASSIQVETSYEQYF. For the CDR3, the DNA is TGTGCCAGTAGTATCCAAGTAGAAACTTCCTACGAGCAGTACTTC. This chain uses TRBV19 with TRBJ2-7, with D hard to call. Between the trimmed V and J ends, which lost 3 bases and 1 base, there was a span of 13 bases. CDR3 length: 15 amino acids. Germline V gene sequence: CDR1 LNHDA, CDR2 SQIVND (reference sequence).

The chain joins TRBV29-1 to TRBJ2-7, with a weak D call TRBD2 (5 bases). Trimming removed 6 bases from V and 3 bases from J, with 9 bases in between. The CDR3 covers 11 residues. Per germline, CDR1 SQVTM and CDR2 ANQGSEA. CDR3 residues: CSVRGGYEQYF. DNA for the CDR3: TGCAGCGTAAGAGGAGGCTACGAGCAGTACTTC.

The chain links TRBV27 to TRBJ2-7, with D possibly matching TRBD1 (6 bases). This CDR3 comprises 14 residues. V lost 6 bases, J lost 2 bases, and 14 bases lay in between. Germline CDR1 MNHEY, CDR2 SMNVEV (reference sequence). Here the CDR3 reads CASRPLQGPYEQYF. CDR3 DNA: TGTGCCAGCAGACCGCTACAGGGCCCCTACGAGCAGTACTTC.

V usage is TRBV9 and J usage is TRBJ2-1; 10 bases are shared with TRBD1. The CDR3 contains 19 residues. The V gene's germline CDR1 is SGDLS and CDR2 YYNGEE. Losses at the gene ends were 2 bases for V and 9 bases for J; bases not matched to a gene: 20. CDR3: CASSVTGTGDPTGGGEQFF. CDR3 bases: TGTGCCAGCAGCGTTACCGGGACAGGGGACCCTACTGGGGGTGGTGAGCAGTTCTTC.

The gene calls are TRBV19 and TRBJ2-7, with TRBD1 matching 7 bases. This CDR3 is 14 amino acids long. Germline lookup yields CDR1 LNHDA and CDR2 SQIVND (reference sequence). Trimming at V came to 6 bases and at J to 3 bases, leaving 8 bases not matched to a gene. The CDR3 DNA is TGTGCCAGTAGCGCGAGGACAGGCTACTACGAGCAGTACTTC. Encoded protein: CASSARTGYYEQYF.

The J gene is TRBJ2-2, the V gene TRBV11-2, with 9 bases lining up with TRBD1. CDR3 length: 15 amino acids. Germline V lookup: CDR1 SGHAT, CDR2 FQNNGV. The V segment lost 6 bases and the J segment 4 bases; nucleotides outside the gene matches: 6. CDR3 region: CASSSQQGATGELFF. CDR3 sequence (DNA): TGTGCCAGCAGTTCCCAACAGGGGGCCACCGGGGAGCTGTTTTTT.

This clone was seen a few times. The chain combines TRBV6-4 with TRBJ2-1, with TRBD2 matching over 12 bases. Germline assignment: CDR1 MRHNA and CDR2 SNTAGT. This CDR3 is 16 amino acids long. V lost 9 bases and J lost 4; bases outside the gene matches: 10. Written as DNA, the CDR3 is TGTGCCAGTTCATTATCCGGGACTAGCGGGTACAATGAGCAGTTCTTC. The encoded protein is CASSLSGTSGYNEQFF.

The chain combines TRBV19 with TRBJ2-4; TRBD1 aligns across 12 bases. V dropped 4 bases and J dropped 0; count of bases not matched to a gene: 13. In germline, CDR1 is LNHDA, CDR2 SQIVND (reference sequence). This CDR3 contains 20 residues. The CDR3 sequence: CASSNGAGTGGQLAKNIQYF. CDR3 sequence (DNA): TGTGCCAGTAGTAATGGTGCGGGGACAGGGGGCCAACTAGCCAAAAACATTCAGTACTTC.

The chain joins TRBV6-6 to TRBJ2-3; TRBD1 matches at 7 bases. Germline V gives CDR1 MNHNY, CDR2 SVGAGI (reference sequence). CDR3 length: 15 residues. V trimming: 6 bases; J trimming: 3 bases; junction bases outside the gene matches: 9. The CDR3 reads CASSYGTVGTDTQYF. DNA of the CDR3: TGTGCCAGCAGCTACGGGACAGTGGGTACAGATACGCAGTATTTT.

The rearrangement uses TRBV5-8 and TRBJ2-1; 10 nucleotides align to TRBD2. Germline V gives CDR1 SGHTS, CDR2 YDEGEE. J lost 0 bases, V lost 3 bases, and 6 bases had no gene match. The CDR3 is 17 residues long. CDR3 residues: CASSYTSGAISYNEQFF. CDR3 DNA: TGTGCCAGCAGCTACACTAGCGGGGCAATCTCCTACAATGAGCAGTTCTTC. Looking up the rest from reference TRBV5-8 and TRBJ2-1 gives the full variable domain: EAGVTQSPTHLIKTRGQQATLRCSPISGHTSVYWYQQALGLGLQFLLWYDEGEERNRGNFPPRFSGRQFPNYSSELNVNALELEDSALYLCASSYTSGAISYNEQFFGPGTRLTVL.

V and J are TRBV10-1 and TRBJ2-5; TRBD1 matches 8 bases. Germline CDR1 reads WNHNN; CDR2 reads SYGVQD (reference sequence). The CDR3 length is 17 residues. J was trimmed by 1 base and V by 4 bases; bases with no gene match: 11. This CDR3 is CASSGPPADRGQETQYF. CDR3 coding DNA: TGCGCCAGCAGTGGTCCGCCCGCCGACAGGGGCCAAGAGACCCAGTACTTC.

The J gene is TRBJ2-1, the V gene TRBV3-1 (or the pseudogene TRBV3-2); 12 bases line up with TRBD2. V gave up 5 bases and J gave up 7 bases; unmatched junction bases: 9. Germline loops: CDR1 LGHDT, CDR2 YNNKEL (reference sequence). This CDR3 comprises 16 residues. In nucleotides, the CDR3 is TGTGCCAGCAGCGCTAGCGGGGGGGGGTTTGGGAATGAGCAGTTCTTC. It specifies CASSASGGGFGNEQFF.

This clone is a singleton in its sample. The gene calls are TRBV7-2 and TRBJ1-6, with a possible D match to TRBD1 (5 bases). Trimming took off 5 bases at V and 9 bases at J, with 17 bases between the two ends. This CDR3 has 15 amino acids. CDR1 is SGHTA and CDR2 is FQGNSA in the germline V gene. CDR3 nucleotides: TGTGCCAGCAGCCCCGGGGGAGCTGGTGTTTCACCCCTCCACTTT. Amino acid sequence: CASSPGGAGVSPLHF.

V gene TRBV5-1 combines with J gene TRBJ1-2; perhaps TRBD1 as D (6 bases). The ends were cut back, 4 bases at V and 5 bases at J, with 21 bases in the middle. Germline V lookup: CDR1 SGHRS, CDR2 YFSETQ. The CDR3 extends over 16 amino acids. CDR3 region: CASSLRLQGLGYGYTF. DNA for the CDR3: TGCGCCAGCAGCCTGAGGTTACAGGGTCTGGGATATGGCTACACCTTC.

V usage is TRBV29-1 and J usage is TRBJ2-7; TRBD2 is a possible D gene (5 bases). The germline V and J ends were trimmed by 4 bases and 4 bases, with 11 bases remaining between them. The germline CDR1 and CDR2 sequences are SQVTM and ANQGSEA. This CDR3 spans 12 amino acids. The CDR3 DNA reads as TGCAGCGTTGGGGAGCCTCTTTACGAGCAGTACTTC. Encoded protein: CSVGEPLYEQYF.

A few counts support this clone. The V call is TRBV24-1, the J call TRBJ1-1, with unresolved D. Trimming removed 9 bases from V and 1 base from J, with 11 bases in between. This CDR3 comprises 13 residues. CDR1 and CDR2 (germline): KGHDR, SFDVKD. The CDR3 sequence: CATGDAENTEAFF. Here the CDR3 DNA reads TGTGCCACCGGAGACGCAGAGAACACTGAAGCTTTCTTT.